This T cell receptor (beta chain) stems from a study of blood T cells in healthy people across ages. Primers used in a second PCR of roughly 6 to 11 cycles were a sample-barcoded 5' primer and a J-beta primer mix. Each CDR3 protein is one row after TCRdb ran MiXCR on the 5' RACE reads. In the table there are about 1.5 million distinct CDR3 sequences, under 55% of which are singletons. Trimming cost V 4 bases and J 5 bases; bases outside gene matches: 8. CDR3 length equals 15 residues. Looked up from germline, CDR1 is MGHRA and CDR2 is YSYEKL. Of note for this clonotype: Its antigen remains unidentified.

Study conclusions and caveats: Per million T cells, TCR beta diversity dropped roughly linearly as age increased. When set beside aged donors, long-lived donors presented more naive CD4+ cells and higher diversity.

Sequenced material: blood. This chain joins TRBV4-1 and TRBJ2-1; 7 bases match TRBD1. This sequence was found in a young woman in good health. The CDR3 loop reads CASSLKSTGHNEQFF. CDR3 coding DNA: TGCGCCAGCAGCCTTAAATCGACAGGGCACAATGAGCAGTTCTTC.